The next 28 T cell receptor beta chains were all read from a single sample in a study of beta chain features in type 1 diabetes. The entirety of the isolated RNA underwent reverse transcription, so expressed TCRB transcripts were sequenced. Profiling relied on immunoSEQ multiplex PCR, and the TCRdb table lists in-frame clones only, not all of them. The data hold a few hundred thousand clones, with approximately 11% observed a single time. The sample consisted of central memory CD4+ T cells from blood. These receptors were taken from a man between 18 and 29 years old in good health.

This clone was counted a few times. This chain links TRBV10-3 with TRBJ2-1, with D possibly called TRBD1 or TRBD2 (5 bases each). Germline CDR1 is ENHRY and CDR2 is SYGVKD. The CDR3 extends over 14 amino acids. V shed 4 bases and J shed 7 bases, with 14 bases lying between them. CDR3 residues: CAISGKGTVNEQFF. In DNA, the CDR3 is TGTGCCATCAGTGGCAAAGGGACGGTTAATGAGCAGTTCTTC.

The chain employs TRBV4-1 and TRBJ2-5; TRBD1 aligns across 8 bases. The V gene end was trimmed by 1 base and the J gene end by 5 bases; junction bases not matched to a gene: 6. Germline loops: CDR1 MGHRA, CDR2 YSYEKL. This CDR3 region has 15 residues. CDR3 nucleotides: TGCGCCAGCAGCCAAGCCGGACAGGGTGTTGAGACCCAGTACTTC. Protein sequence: CASSQAGQGVETQYF.

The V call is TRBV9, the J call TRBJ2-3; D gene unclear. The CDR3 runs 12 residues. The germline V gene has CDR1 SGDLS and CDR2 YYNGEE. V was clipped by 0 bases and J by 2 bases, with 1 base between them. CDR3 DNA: TGTGCCAGCAGCGTAGCCACAGATACGCAGTATTTT. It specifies CASSVATDTQYF.

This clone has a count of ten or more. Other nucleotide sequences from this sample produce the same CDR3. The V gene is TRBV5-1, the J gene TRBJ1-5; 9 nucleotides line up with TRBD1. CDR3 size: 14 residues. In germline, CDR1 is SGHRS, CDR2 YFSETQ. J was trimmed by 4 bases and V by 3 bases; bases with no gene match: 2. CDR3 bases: TGCGCCAGCAGCTCCGGGACAGGGAATCAGCCCCAGCATTTT. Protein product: CASSSGTGNQPQHF.

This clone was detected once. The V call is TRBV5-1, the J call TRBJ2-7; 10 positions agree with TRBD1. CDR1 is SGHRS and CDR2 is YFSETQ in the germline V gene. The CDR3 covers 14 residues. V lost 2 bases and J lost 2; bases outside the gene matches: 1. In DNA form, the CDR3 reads TGCGCCAGCAGCTTAGGGACAGGGGCCTACGAGCAGTACTTC. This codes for CASSLGTGAYEQYF.

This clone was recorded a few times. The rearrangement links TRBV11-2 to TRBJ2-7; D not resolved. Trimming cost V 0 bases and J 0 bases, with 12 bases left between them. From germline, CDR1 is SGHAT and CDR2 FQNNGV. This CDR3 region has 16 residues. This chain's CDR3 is CASSLDRQIHSYEQYF. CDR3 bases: TGTGCCAGCAGCTTAGATAGGCAAATCCACTCCTACGAGCAGTACTTC.

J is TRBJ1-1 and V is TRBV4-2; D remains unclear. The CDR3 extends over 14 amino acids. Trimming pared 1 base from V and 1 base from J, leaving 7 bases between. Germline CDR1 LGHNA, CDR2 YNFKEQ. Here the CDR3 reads CASSQVGGNTEAFF. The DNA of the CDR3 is TGTGCCAGCAGCCAAGTGGGCGGGAACACTGAAGCTTTCTTT.

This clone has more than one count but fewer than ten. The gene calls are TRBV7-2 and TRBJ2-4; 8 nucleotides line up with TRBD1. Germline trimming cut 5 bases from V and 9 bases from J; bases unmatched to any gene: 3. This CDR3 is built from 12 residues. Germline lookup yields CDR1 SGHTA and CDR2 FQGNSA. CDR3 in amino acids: CASSPQGAIQYF. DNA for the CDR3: TGTGCCAGCAGCCCTCAGGGGGCCATTCAGTACTTC.

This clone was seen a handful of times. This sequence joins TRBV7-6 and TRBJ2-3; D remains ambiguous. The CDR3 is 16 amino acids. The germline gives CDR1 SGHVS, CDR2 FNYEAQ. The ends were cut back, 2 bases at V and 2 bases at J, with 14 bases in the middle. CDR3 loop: CASSLSDASYTDTQYF. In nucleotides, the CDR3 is TGTGCCAGCAGCTTATCAGATGCGAGCTACACAGATACGCAGTATTTT.

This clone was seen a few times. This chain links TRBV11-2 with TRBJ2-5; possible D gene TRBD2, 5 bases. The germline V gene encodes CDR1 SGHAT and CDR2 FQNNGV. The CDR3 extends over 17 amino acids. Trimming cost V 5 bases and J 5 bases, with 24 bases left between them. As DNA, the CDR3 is TGTGCCAGCAGCCATAATTCGGGAACCGGGTTCGGGGAGACCCAGTACTTC. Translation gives CASSHNSGTGFGETQYF.

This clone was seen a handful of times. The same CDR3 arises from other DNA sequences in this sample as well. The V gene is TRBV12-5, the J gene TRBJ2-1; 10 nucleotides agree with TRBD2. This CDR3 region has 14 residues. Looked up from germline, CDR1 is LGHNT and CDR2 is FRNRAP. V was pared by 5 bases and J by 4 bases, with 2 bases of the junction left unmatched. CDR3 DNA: TGTGCTAGTGGTAAGCGGGAGGGGTACAATGAGCAGTTCTTC. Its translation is CASGKREGYNEQFF.

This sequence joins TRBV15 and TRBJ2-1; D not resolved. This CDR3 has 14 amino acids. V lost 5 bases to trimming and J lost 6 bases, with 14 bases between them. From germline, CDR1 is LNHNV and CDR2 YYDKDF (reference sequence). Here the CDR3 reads CATSLRAGGNEQFF. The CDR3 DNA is TGTGCCACCAGCTTAAGAGCTGGTGGCAATGAGCAGTTCTTC.

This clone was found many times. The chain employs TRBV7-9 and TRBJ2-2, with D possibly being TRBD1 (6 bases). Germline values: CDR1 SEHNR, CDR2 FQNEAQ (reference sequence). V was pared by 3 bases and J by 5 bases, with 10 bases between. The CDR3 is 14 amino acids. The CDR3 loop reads CASSFFGTTGELFF. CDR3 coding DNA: TGTGCCAGCAGCTTTTTCGGGACAACCGGGGAGCTGTTTTTT.

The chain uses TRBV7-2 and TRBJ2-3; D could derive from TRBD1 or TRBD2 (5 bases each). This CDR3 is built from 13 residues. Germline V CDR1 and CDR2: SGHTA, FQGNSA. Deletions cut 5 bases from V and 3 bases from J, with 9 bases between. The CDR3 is CASSTGPTDTQYF. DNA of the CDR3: TGTGCCAGCAGCACGGGACCGACAGATACGCAGTATTTT.

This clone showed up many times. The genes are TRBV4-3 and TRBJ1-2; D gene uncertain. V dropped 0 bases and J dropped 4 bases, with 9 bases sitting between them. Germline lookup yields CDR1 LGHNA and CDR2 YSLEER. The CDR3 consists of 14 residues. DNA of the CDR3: TGCGCCAGCAGCCAAGATTCCAGGAGCTATGGCTACACCTTC. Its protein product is CASSQDSRSYGYTF.

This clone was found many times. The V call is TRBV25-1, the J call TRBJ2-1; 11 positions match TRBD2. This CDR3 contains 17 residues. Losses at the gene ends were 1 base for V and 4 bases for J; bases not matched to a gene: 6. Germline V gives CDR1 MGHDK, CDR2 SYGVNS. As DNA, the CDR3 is TGTGCCAGCAGTGAATTGGCTAGCGGGAGGAGGTACAATGAGCAGTTCTTC. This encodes CASSELASGRRYNEQFF.

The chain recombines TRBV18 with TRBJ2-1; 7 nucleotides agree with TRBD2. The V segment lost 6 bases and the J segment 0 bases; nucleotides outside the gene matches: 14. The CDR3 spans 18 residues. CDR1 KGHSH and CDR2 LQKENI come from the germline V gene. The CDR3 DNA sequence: TGTGCCAGCTCCCTTTGGGGGAGCGGGGCTAGCTCCTACAATGAGCAGTTCTTC. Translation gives CASSLWGSGASSYNEQFF.

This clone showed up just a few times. The CDR3 loop is CASSLATSGMGNEQFF. The CDR3 nucleotides are TGTGCCAGCAGCTTGGCCACTAGCGGGATGGGCAATGAGCAGTTCTTC. This chain links TRBV5-4 with TRBJ2-1; TRBD2 matches 10 bases. Germline assignment: CDR1 SGHNT and CDR2 YYREEE (reference sequence). The V gene end was trimmed by 0 bases and the J gene end by 6 bases; junction bases not matched to a gene: 6. The CDR3 has 16 residues.

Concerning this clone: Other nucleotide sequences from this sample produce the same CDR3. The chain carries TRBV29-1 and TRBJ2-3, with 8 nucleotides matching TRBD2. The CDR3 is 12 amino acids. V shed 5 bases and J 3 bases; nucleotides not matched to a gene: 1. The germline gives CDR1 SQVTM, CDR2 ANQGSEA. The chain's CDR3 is CSVSGGTDTQYF. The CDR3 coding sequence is TGCAGCGTTAGCGGGGGAACAGATACGCAGTATTTT.

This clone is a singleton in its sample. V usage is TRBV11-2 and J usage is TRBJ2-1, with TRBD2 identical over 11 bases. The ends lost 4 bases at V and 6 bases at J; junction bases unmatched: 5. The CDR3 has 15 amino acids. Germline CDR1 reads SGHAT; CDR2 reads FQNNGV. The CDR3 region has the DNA TGTGCCAGCAGCTCACTCGGGACTAGCGGCAATGAGCAGTTCTTC. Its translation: CASSSLGTSGNEQFF.

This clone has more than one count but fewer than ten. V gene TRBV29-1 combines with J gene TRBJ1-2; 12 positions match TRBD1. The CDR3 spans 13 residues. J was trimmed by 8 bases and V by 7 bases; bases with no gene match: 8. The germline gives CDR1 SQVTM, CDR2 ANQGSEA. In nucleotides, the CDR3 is TGCAGCGCCGAGGGGACAGGGGGCGAAGGCTACACCTTC. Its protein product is CSAEGTGGEGYTF.

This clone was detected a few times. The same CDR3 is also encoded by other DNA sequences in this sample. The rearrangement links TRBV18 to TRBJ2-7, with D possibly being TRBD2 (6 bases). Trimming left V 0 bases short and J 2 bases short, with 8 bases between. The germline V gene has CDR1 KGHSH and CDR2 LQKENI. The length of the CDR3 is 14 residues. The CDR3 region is CASSPPGLPYEQYF. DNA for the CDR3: TGTGCCAGCTCACCACCGGGACTCCCCTACGAGCAGTACTTC.

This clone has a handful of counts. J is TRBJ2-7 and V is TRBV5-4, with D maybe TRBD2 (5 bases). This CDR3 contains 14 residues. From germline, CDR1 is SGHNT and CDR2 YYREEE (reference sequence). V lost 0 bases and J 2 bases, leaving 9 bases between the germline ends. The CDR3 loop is CASSLERITYEQYF. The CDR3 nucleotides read TGTGCCAGCAGCTTGGAGCGGATAACCTACGAGCAGTACTTC.

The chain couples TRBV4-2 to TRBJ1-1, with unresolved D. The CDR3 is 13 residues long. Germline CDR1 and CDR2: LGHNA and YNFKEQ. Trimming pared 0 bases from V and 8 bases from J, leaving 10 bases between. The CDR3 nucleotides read TGTGCCAGCAGCCAAGATGTGATGCGGGAAGCTTTCTTT. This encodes CASSQDVMREAFF.

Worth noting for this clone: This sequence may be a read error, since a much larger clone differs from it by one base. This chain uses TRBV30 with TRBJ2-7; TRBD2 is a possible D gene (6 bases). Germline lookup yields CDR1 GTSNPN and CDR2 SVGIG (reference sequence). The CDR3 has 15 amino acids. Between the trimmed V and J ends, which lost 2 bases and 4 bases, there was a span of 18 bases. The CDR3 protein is CAWSRVSRAGYEQYF. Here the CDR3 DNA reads TGTGCCTGGAGTAGGGTCTCCAGGGCGGGATACGAGCAGTACTTC.

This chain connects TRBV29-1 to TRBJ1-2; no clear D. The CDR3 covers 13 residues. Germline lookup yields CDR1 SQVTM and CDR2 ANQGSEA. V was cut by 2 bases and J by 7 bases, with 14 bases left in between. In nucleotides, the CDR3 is TGCAGCGTTGAATCGGCCCGGACGGGTGGCTACACCTTC. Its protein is CSVESARTGGYTF. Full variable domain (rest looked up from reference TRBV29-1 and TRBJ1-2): SAVISQKPSRDICQRGTSLTIQCQVDSQVTMMFWYRQQPGQSLTLIATANQGSEATYESGFVIDKFPISRPNLTFSTLTVSNMSPEDSSIYLCSVESARTGGYTFGSGTRLTVV.

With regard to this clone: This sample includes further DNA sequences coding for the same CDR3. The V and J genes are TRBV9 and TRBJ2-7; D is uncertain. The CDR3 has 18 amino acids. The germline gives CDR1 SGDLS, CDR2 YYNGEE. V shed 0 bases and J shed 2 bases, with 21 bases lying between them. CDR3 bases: TGTGCCAGCAGCGTAGTGGCAGACACCTCCCGTGGGGCCTACGAGCAGTACTTC. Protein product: CASSVVADTSRGAYEQYF.

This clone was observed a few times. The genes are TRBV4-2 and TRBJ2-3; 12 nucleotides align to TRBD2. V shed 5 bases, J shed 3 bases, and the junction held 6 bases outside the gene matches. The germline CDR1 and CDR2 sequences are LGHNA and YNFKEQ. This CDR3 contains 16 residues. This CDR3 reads CASSLFLAGGTDTQYF. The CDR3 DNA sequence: TGTGCCAGCAGCTTGTTCCTAGCGGGAGGGACAGATACGCAGTATTTT.